The text below deals with one TCR beta chain. The antigen is not known. The sample originates from a study of yellow fever vaccine responses in identical twins. Each CDR3 protein is one row after TCRdb ran MiXCR on the RT-PCR reads. Of approximately 32,000 distinct CDR3 sequences in the sample, 45% to 65% are singletons; the top ten hold 4.5%. Deletions cut 3 bases from V and 4 bases from J, with 4 bases between. CDR1 and CDR2 (germline): DFQATT, SNEGSKA (reference sequence). The CDR3 is made up of 11 amino acids. Overall study findings and caveats: Reportedly, twins showed a vaccine T cell response that looked partly convergent and partly personalized.

This TCR was recovered from a young woman who received the yellow fever vaccine. The starting material was T cells from blood (PBMCs), unsorted or a sorted subset (not recorded which), obtained before or after yellow fever vaccination (not recorded which). The chain employs TRBV20-1 and TRBJ2-1, with D hard to call. CDR3 sequence (DNA): TGCAGTGCTAGCTATTACAATGAGCAGTTCTTC. It codes for CSASYYNEQFF.